This T cell receptor (beta chain) was profiled in a study of cytomegalovirus exposure and HLA in healthy donors. Study background: There were fewer than 130 million unique TCR beta sequences, drawn from around 180 million T cells, in an earlier analysis.

The CDR3 is 11 residues long. Trimming cost V 4 bases and J 6 bases, with 7 bases left between them. Germline V CDR1 and CDR2: DFQATT, SNEGSKA (reference sequence). A multiplex PCR was run with 60 Vbeta primers and 13 Jbeta primers. Repertoires were generated with immunoSEQ multiplex PCR, while TCRdb's copy carries only in-frame clones and drops some. This sample's clone table lists fewer than 250,000 clones. What was sequenced was PBMCs. The J gene is TRBJ2-4, the V gene TRBV20-1, with D perhaps matching TRBD1 (5 bases). The clonotype originates from a woman between 25 and 40 years old in good health and CMV-seropositive. CDR3 sequence reads: CSANRGNIQYF. DNA for the CDR3: TGCAGTGCTAATAGGGGAAACATTCAGTACTTC.